Shown below are 31 T cell receptor beta chains from a single sample sequenced in a study of regulatory T cells in long-lasting Graves disease. Time point meaning: newly diagnosed GD, antithyroid drugs for less than 3 months. There was RNA extracted from PBMCs, and the TCR library was made from it. In building TCR beta libraries, iRepertoire HTBI primers were used together with Arm-PCR of CDR3 regions. Using its own MiXCR run on the multiplex PCR reads, TCRdb lists one record per CDR3 protein. The repertoire holds roughly 250,000 distinct CDR3 sequences, with approximately 18% as singletons. The same data also contributed to another study, on T cells in Graves' hyperthyroidism and ophthalmopathy.

This material consisted of peripheral blood mononuclear cells (PBMCs), taken at new diagnosis, from a patient treated with antithyroid drugs. Every receptor here comes from a woman between 25 and 40 years old with Graves disease.

This clonotype has a count of ten or more. The J gene is TRBJ2-3, the V gene TRBV19; D might be TRBD2 (6 bases). Trimming pared 9 bases from V and 2 bases from J, leaving 21 bases between. The CDR3 consists of 16 residues. The germline CDR1 and CDR2 sequences are LNHDA and SQIVND (reference sequence). The CDR3 coding sequence is TGTGCCAGCTCCCATCTACTAGCAGGAGTCACAGATACGCAGTATTTT. Its translation: CASSHLLAGVTDTQYF.

With regard to this clonotype: Compared with germline, one end of the junction differs, possibly owing to a read error. The CDR3 protein is CSARQGAMNTEAFF. The CDR3 nucleotides read TGCAGTGCCAGACAGGGGGCCATGAACACTGAAGCTTTCTTC. The chain links TRBV20-1 to TRBJ1-1, with 10 nucleotides matching TRBD1. Looked up from germline, CDR1 is DFQATT and CDR2 is SNEGSKA (reference sequence). The CDR3 extends over 14 amino acids.

This clonotype was observed many times. The chain joins TRBV14 to TRBJ2-3; tentatively, D is TRBD1 (5 bases). CDR1 is SGHDN and CDR2 is FVKESK in the germline V gene. Deletions cut 5 bases from V and 6 bases from J, with 15 bases between. This CDR3 comprises 14 residues. The CDR3: CASSFDSPGDTQYF. The CDR3 DNA reads TGTGCCAGCAGCTTCGACAGCCCCGGCGATACGCAGTATTTT.

This clonotype has a count of ten or more. V gene TRBV5-1 combines with J gene TRBJ2-5; D is possibly TRBD1 or TRBD2 (5 bases each). V was cut by 2 bases and J by 5 bases, with 13 bases left in between. The CDR3 is 14 residues long. In germline, CDR1 is SGHRS, CDR2 YFSETQ. The CDR3 region is CASSFGLGDETQYF. In DNA form, the CDR3 reads TGCGCCAGCAGCTTTGGGCTAGGGGACGAGACCCAGTACTTC.

The chain is built from TRBV5-1 and TRBJ2-3, with TRBD1 as a possible D gene (5 bases). Germline CDR1 and CDR2: SGHRS and YFSETQ. The length of the CDR3 is 13 residues. Trimming removed 3 bases at V and 6 bases at J, with 11 bases between. CDR3 DNA: TGCGCCAGCAGCTGGCAGAACAGGGATACGCAGTATTTT. Protein sequence: CASSWQNRDTQYF.

Comments on this clonotype: Relative to the germline gene, one junction end is altered; a read error may explain this. The chain has TRBV2 and TRBJ1-2; D call uncertain. CDR1 is SNHLY, CDR2 FYNNEI, per germline. This CDR3 has 12 amino acids. As DNA, the CDR3 is TGTGCCGGCAGTGCGGCCGGGTACGGCTACACCTTC. This encodes CAGSAAGYGYTF.

This clonotype was observed many times. The chain employs TRBV12-3 or TRBV12-4 and TRBJ1-4, with D possibly being TRBD1 (5 bases). There are 16 residues in the CDR3. Between the trimmed V and J ends, which lost 5 bases and 8 bases, there was a span of 21 bases. The CDR3 sequence is CASSPLGGQGEEKLFF. CDR3 bases: TGTGCCAGCAGTCCCCTAGGTGGGCAGGGAGAAGAAAAACTGTTTTTT.

In this sample, this clonotype turned up many times. The rearrangement links TRBV2 to TRBJ1-1; D unclear. The germline V gene has CDR1 SNHLY and CDR2 FYNNEI. Trimming took off 3 bases at V and 1 base at J, with 9 bases between the two ends. CDR3 size: 14 residues. The CDR3 loop is CASSDGRGNTEAFF. CDR3 DNA sequence: TGTGCCAGCAGTGACGGACGGGGGAACACTGAAGCTTTCTTT.

V usage is TRBV2 and J usage is TRBJ2-1, with D unclear. CDR3 length: 13 residues. V shed 7 bases and J shed 4 bases, with 11 bases lying between them. CDR1 and CDR2 from the germline V gene are SNHLY and FYNNEI. The CDR3 loop is CASIQSSYNEQFF. In DNA, the CDR3 is TGTGCCAGCATACAATCCTCATACAATGAGCAGTTCTTC.

This clonotype appeared a few times. The chain couples TRBV5-6 to TRBJ2-7; possibly TRBD1 for D (5 bases). Germline values: CDR1 SGHDT, CDR2 YYEEEE. This CDR3 has 12 residues. Trimming pared 1 base from V and 11 bases from J, leaving 13 bases between. CDR3 DNA: TGTGCCAGCAGCTTGCCCACGGGCAGGGAGTACTTC. This codes for CASSLPTGREYF.

This clonotype has at least ten counts. The chain combines TRBV7-9 with TRBJ2-3; a possible D gene is TRBD2 (5 bases). Trimming took off 2 bases at V and 0 bases at J, with 12 bases between the two ends. The CDR3 loop spans 16 amino acids. Germline CDR1 SEHNR, CDR2 FQNEAQ (reference sequence). The CDR3 DNA sequence: TGTGCCAGCAGCTTACTAGCTACCCCTAGCACAGATACGCAGTATTTT. Translating it yields CASSLLATPSTDTQYF.

This clonotype occurred many times. This chain joins TRBV5-1 and TRBJ1-1, with a tentative D call TRBD1 (6 bases). V was cut by 2 bases and J by 2 bases, with 13 bases left in between. The CDR3 is 15 residues long. CDR1 SGHRS and CDR2 YFSETQ come from the germline V gene. For the CDR3, the DNA is TGCGCCAGCAGCTTAGGTAGAGGGGGTAACACTGAAGCTTTCTTT. Translated, it gives CASSLGRGGNTEAFF.

V gene TRBV7-9 combines with J gene TRBJ1-5; D not resolved. CDR3 length: 13 amino acids. From germline, CDR1 is SEHNR and CDR2 FQNEAQ (reference sequence). V lost 4 bases to trimming and J lost 4 bases, with 8 bases between them. The CDR3 sequence is CASSSGLNQPQHF. As DNA, the CDR3 is TGTGCCAGCAGCTCTGGGCTTAATCAGCCCCAGCATTTT.

This clonotype was found many times. The V and J genes are TRBV4-1 and TRBJ2-3; D is perhaps TRBD2 (7 bases). Germline V gene sequence: CDR1 MGHRA, CDR2 YSYEKL. The ends were cut back, 1 base at V and 2 bases at J, with 13 bases in the middle. The CDR3 is 16 residues long. In nucleotides, the CDR3 is TGCGCCAGCAGCCAAGGAAGGGGGGGGGACACAGATACGCAGTATTTT. This sequence encodes CASSQGRGGDTDTQYF.

Many counts were recorded for this clonotype. The CDR3 here is CASSSGQNTGELFF. The CDR3 DNA reads TGCGCCAGCAGCTCGGGACAGAACACCGGGGAGCTGTTTTTT. The rearrangement uses TRBV5-1 and TRBJ2-2; D may be TRBD1 (6 bases). The ends were cut back, 3 bases at V and 1 base at J, with 7 bases in the middle. Germline V gene data show CDR1 as SGHRS and CDR2 as YFSETQ. The CDR3 runs 14 residues.

This clonotype showed up many times. One junction end disagrees with the germline gene, perhaps due to a read error. The V and J genes are TRBV4-1 and TRBJ1-6; weak D call: TRBD1 (5 bases). Germline V lookup: CDR1 MGHRA, CDR2 YSYEKL. This CDR3 comprises 17 residues. CDR3 protein: CASSHSSQGSYNSPLHF. The CDR3 bases are TGTGCCAGCAGCCACTCTTCCCAGGGCTCCTATAATTCACCCCTCCACTTT.

This clonotype was seen repeatedly, ten times or more. CDR3 amino acids: CSARAGALANTGELFF. The CDR3 region has the DNA TGCAGTGCTAGAGCCGGGGCACTAGCCAACACCGGGGAGCTGTTTTTT. The rearrangement uses TRBV20-1 and TRBJ2-2, with a possible D match to TRBD2 (6 bases). V was clipped by 1 base and J by 2 bases, with 14 bases between them. This CDR3 is 16 amino acids long. Germline V lookup: CDR1 DFQATT, CDR2 SNEGSKA (reference sequence).

This clonotype has just a few counts. J is TRBJ2-2 and V is TRBV4-1; D unclear. Germline V gene sequence: CDR1 MGHRA, CDR2 YSYEKL. The CDR3 contains 15 residues. Trimming removed 4 bases at V and 0 bases at J, with 9 bases between. The CDR3, as DNA: TGCGCCAGCAGCCCCCGGCGTCCGAACACCGGGGAGCTGTTTTTT. Translated: CASSPRRPNTGELFF.

In its sample, this clonotype was seen many times. CDR3 nucleotide sequence: TGTGCCAGCAGTTCTCTCGCAGTGAACACTGAAGCTTTCTTT. It translates to CASSSLAVNTEAFF. The rearrangement joins TRBV12-3 or TRBV12-4 to TRBJ1-1; no firm D call. Trimming pared 4 bases from V and 0 bases from J, leaving 9 bases between. CDR3 length: 14 amino acids.

About this clonotype: A far larger clone is one nucleotide away, so this likely arose from a read error. The CDR3 here is CASSSVGESSSYEQFF. Here the CDR3 DNA reads TGTGCCAGCAGCTCTGTTGGCGAATCGTCCTCCTACGAGCAGTTCTTC. The chain recombines TRBV13 with TRBJ2-1; D remains unclear. The CDR3 runs to 16 residues. The germline gives CDR1 PRHDT, CDR2 FYEKMQ (reference sequence). Trimming stripped 4 bases from V and 10 bases from J, with 23 bases between.

This clonotype has ten or more counts. The rearrangement uses TRBV12-3 or TRBV12-4 and TRBJ2-1; 7 nucleotides line up with TRBD2. CDR3 length: 15 amino acids. V was pared by 3 bases and J by 8 bases, with 10 bases of the junction left unmatched. The CDR3 spells CASSLYGGGEDEQFF. In DNA, the CDR3 is TGTGCCAGCAGTTTGTATGGGGGGGGAGAAGATGAGCAGTTCTTC.

This clonotype showed up many times. V is TRBV12-3 or TRBV12-4 and J is TRBJ2-1; 11 bases agree with TRBD2. This CDR3 is 14 amino acids long. V dropped 5 bases and J dropped 6; count of bases not matched to a gene: 3. The CDR3 coding sequence is TGTGCCAGCAGTCGACTAGCGGGGCTCAATGAGCAGTTCTTC. Encoded protein: CASSRLAGLNEQFF.

The genes are TRBV11-2 and TRBJ2-7, with TRBD1 matching over 11 bases. Losses at the gene ends were 7 bases for V and 5 bases for J; bases not matched to a gene: 4. Germline V CDR1 and CDR2: SGHAT, FQNNGV. The CDR3 consists of 13 residues. The CDR3 region has the DNA TGTGCCAGCACCCGGACAGGGGGCCACGAGCAGTACTTC. This sequence encodes CASTRTGGHEQYF.

Ten or more counts support this clonotype. The gene calls are TRBV5-1 and TRBJ2-2; D is unresolved. Trimming took 2 bases from V and 0 from J, leaving 8 bases between them. Looked up from germline, CDR1 is SGHRS and CDR2 is YFSETQ. The CDR3 spans 15 residues. The CDR3 sequence is CASSFETPNTGELFF. CDR3 sequence (DNA): TGCGCCAGCAGCTTCGAGACACCGAACACCGGGGAGCTGTTTTTT. Combining the CDR3 with reference TRBV5-1 and TRBJ2-2 gives the whole variable domain KAGVTQTPRYLIKTRGQQVTLSCSPISGHRSVSWYQQTPGQGLQFLFEYFSETQRNKGNFPGRFSGRQFSNSRSEMNVSTLELGDSALYLCASSFETPNTGELFFGEGSRLTVL.

This clonotype was seen many times. V is TRBV6-2 or TRBV6-3 and J is TRBJ2-7; 8 bases map to TRBD1. Unmatched junction bases numbered 12, after V lost 5 bases and J lost 3 bases. Germline-derived CDR1 and CDR2 are MNHEY and SVGEGT. This CDR3 has 16 residues. The CDR3 DNA reads as TGTGCCAGCAGTGAACTTCACCGGACAGGGAGCTACGAGCAGTACTTC. It translates to CASSELHRTGSYEQYF.

This clonotype was seen more than once but under ten times. The rearrangement links TRBV2 to TRBJ1-4; weak D call: TRBD1 (6 bases). The CDR3 runs 15 residues. Germline loops: CDR1 SNHLY, CDR2 FYNNEI. Trimming took off 8 bases at V and 2 bases at J, with 15 bases between the two ends. The CDR3 loop reads CASYFRGATNEKLFF. As DNA, the CDR3 is TGTGCCAGCTATTTTCGGGGGGCTACTAATGAAAAACTGTTTTTT.

This clonotype occurred many times. The chain recombines TRBV24-1 with TRBJ1-4; 7 bases line up with TRBD1. The germline gives CDR1 KGHDR, CDR2 SFDVKD. The CDR3 length is 18 residues. Trimming cost V 1 base and J 0 bases; bases outside gene matches: 7. CDR3 region: CATSDFFRGGATNEKLFF. As DNA, the CDR3 is TGTGCCACCAGTGATTTCTTCAGGGGGGGAGCAACTAATGAAAAACTGTTTTTT.

V and J are TRBV2 and TRBJ1-1; 10 positions agree with TRBD1. The germline V gene encodes CDR1 SNHLY and CDR2 FYNNEI. The ends lost 11 bases at V and 0 bases at J; junction bases unmatched: 9. The CDR3 has 15 residues. CDR3 nucleotide sequence: TGTGCCGGAAGACAGGGGGCTCTAATGAACACTGAAGCTTTCTTT. Encoded protein: CAGRQGALMNTEAFF.

There are many counts of this clonotype. The chain employs TRBV5-1 and TRBJ1-1; 7 bases map to TRBD1. Germline CDR1 SGHRS, CDR2 YFSETQ. CDR3 length: 12 amino acids. V lost 7 bases, J lost 6 bases, and 6 bases stayed unmatched. CDR3 loop: CASQGDKAEAFF. The CDR3 DNA sequence: TGCGCCAGCCAGGGGGATAAGGCTGAAGCTTTCTTT. The full variable domain, in which reference TRBV5-1 and TRBJ1-1 provide the parts outside the CDR3, is KAGVTQTPRYLIKTRGQQVTLSCSPISGHRSVSWYQQTPGQGLQFLFEYFSETQRNKGNFPGRFSGRQFSNSRSEMNVSTLELGDSALYLCASQGDKAEAFFGQGTRLTVV.

This clonotype was seen ten or more times. The chain has TRBV20-1 and TRBJ1-5; D gene unclear. Germline CDR1 is DFQATT and CDR2 is SNEGSKA (reference sequence). V gave up 6 bases and J gave up 5 bases, with 17 bases separating them. This CDR3 spans 14 amino acids. CDR3 in amino acids: CSATRAGFYQPQHF. In DNA, the CDR3 is TGCAGTGCCACCCGGGCGGGTTTTTATCAGCCCCAGCATTTT.

This clonotype showed up just a few times. The chain links TRBV6-5 to TRBJ1-6, with a weak D call TRBD1 (5 bases). The CDR3 extends over 15 amino acids. V was cut by 4 bases and J by 8 bases, with 15 bases left in between. From germline, CDR1 is MNHEY and CDR2 SVGAGI. The DNA for the CDR3 is TGTGCCAGCAGTTTAGGGGTTATGATTGATTCACCCCTCCACTTT. Translated, it gives CASSLGVMIDSPLHF.